This T cell receptor (beta chain) was retrieved from a study of radiation and T cells in renal cell carcinoma. This clone was seen only once. Its cognate antigen is unknown. Time point specified: baseline pretreatment blood. Treatment: 15 Gy SBRT to primary tumor, nephrectomy 4 weeks later. After SBRT, blood was collected at 2 and 4 weeks, plus baseline. Germline CDR1 is SGHVS and CDR2 is FQNEAQ. The CDR3 extends over 16 amino acids. The V and J ends lost 2 bases and 0 bases, in that order; junction bases with no gene match: 0. The table came from immunoSEQ multiplex PCR; TCRdb's copy has only in-frame clones and leaves some out. The sample consists of about 130,000 clones, approximately 90% of them appearing once. Study-level findings and limits: From baseline, blood top tumor clonotypes peaked at 2 weeks post-radiation. No pretreatment tumor biopsies were available for baseline clonotypes.

The TCR sequence derives from a woman between 45 and 65 years old with renal cell carcinoma. Sequencing was performed on blood, taken from a patient whose treatment included radiotherapy and nephrectomy. This chain joins TRBV7-8 and TRBJ1-6, with 8 bases that match TRBD1. CDR3 protein: CASSLQGASYNSPLHF. In DNA form, the CDR3 reads TGTGCCAGCAGCTTACAGGGGGCCTCCTATAATTCACCCCTCCACTTT.